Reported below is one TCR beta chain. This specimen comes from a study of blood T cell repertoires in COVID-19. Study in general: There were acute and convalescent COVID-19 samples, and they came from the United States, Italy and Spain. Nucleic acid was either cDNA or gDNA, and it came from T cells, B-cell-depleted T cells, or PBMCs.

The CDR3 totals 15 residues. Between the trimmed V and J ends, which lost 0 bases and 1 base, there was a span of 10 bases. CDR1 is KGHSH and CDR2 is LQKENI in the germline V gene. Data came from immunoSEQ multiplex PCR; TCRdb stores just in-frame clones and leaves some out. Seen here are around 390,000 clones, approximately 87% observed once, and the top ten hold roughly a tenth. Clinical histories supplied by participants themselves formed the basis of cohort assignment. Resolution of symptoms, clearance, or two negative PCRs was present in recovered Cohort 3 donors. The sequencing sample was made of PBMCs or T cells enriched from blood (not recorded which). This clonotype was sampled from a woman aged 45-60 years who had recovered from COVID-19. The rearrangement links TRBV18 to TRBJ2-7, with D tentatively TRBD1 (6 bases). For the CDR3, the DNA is TGTGCCAGCTCACCACCCGGGACATTTTCCTACGAGCAGTACTTC. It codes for CASSPPGTFSYEQYF.